Shown below are 19 T cell receptor beta chains from a single sample sequenced in a study of blood T cell repertoires in COVID-19. Assay used: immunoSEQ multiplex PCR; TCRdb lists only in-frame clones, some missing. The top ten clones hold around 1.9% of a sample with roughly 520,000 clones, 88% of them seen once. Sequenced: PBMCs or T cells enriched from blood (not recorded which). These receptor sequences come from a middle-aged woman who had recovered from COVID-19.

The chain uses TRBV27 and TRBJ2-1; tentatively, D is TRBD2 (5 bases). The germline gives CDR1 MNHEY, CDR2 SMNVEV (reference sequence). There are 15 residues in the CDR3. V lost 3 bases and J 3 bases, leaving 12 bases between the germline ends. The chain's CDR3 is CASSLVGADYNEQFF. Written as DNA, the CDR3 is TGTGCCAGCAGTTTGGTGGGAGCGGACTACAATGAGCAGTTCTTC.

The gene calls are TRBV7-6 and TRBJ2-7, with 13 positions matching TRBD2. The germline CDR1 and CDR2 sequences are SGHVS and FNYEAQ. The CDR3 loop spans 18 amino acids. Trimming took 4 bases from V and 3 from J; bases not matched to a gene: 12. The CDR3 protein is CASSSYSGLAGAIYEQYF. The CDR3 bases are TGTGCCAGCAGCTCCTACTCCGGACTAGCGGGAGCAATCTACGAGCAGTACTTC.

The chain combines TRBV6-4 with TRBJ2-1; 11 nucleotides agree with TRBD2. Germline CDR1 is MRHNA and CDR2 is SNTAGT. J lost 10 bases, V lost 5 bases, and 10 bases had no gene match. This CDR3 is built from 15 residues. CDR3 DNA: TGTGCCAGCAGTCCCCTTTGGGGGACTAGCGGAGAGCAGTTCTTC. The encoded protein is CASSPLWGTSGEQFF.

The chain carries TRBV12-5 and TRBJ2-1; TRBD1 agrees at 7 bases. The V gene's germline CDR1 is LGHNT and CDR2 FRNRAP. V lost 6 bases and J lost 7; bases outside the gene matches: 9. The CDR3 is made up of 14 amino acids. The DNA of the CDR3 is TGTGCTAGTGGCCAATGGACAGGAGCAAATGAGCAGTTCTTC. Translating it yields CASGQWTGANEQFF.

The chain links TRBV2 to TRBJ2-1; 7 bases are a match to TRBD2. V trimming: 3 bases; J trimming: 7 bases; junction bases outside the gene matches: 6. In germline, CDR1 is SNHLY, CDR2 FYNNEI. This CDR3 has 14 residues. CDR3 coding DNA: TGTGCCAGCAGTGACGGGGGGAGGCCGAATGAGCAGTTCTTC. This translates into CASSDGGRPNEQFF.

The chain employs TRBV27 and TRBJ1-5; weak D call: TRBD1 (6 bases). The CDR3 runs to 14 residues. The V gene's germline CDR1 is MNHEY and CDR2 SMNVEV (reference sequence). V was cut by 5 bases and J by 6 bases, with 14 bases left in between. CDR3 in DNA: TGTGCCAGCAGTGAGAACAGGGTGATTCAGCCCCAGCATTTT. Residues: CASSENRVIQPQHF.

This clone has a single count. The V and J genes are TRBV4-3 and TRBJ1-4; 7 bases align to TRBD1. The ends lost 4 bases at V and 6 bases at J; junction bases unmatched: 5. The CDR3 length is 14 residues. Germline assignment: CDR1 LGHNA and CDR2 YSLEER. CDR3 bases: TGCGCCAGCAGCCCCGGGACAGCCTATGAAAAACTGTTTTTT. Protein: CASSPGTAYEKLFF.

The J gene is TRBJ1-1, the V gene TRBV7-9; D is perhaps TRBD1 (6 bases). V lost 2 bases to trimming and J lost 3 bases, with 13 bases between them. The CDR3 consists of 15 residues. Germline-derived CDR1 and CDR2 are SEHNR and FQNEAQ (reference sequence). CDR3 residues: CASSLTGLADTEAFF. The CDR3 DNA sequence: TGTGCCAGCAGCTTAACAGGGCTGGCCGACACTGAAGCTTTCTTT. The full variable domain, completed using reference TRBV7-9 and TRBJ1-1, is DTGVSQNPRHKITKRGQNVTFRCDPISEHNRLYWYRQTLGQGPEFLTYFQNEAQLEKSRLLSDRFSAERPKGSFSTLEIQRTEQGDSAMYLCASSLTGLADTEAFFGQGTRLTVV.

The rearrangement uses TRBV6-5 and TRBJ2-7; 8 nucleotides match TRBD1. Germline CDR1 and CDR2: MNHEY and SVGAGI. V gave up 3 bases and J gave up 3 bases; unmatched junction bases: 7. CDR3 length: 15 amino acids. The CDR3, as DNA: TGTGCCAGCAGTTATACTCTGGGACAGGTCTACGAGCAGTACTTC. It translates to CASSYTLGQVYEQYF.

CDR3 region: CASSYTGRTDTQYF. CDR3 bases: TGTGCCAGCAGTTACACCGGCAGGACAGATACGCAGTATTTT. The chain links TRBV6-5 to TRBJ2-3; the D is unclear. Per germline, CDR1 MNHEY and CDR2 SVGAGI. The CDR3 is 14 residues long. Trimming pared 2 bases from V and 3 bases from J, leaving 9 bases between.

The V call is TRBV7-9, the J call TRBJ1-1, with no clear D. Germline-derived CDR1 and CDR2 are SEHNR and FQNEAQ (reference sequence). V was pared by 5 bases and J by 4 bases, with 11 bases between. The CDR3 length is 13 residues. CDR3 DNA sequence: TGTGCCAGCAGCGCAGAGGTATTCACTGAAGCTTTCTTT. Its translation is CASSAEVFTEAFF.

The chain combines TRBV5-1 with TRBJ2-7, with TRBD2 as a possible D gene (7 bases). Germline CDR1 SGHRS, CDR2 YFSETQ. Between the trimmed V and J ends, which lost 0 bases and 7 bases, there was a span of 20 bases. CDR3 length: 16 amino acids. CDR3 amino acids: CASSLEAWGGLGEQYF. DNA for the CDR3: TGCGCCAGCAGCTTGGAGGCTTGGGGGGGCCTCGGAGAGCAGTACTTC.

The V call is TRBV7-2, the J call TRBJ2-7; 14 bases line up with TRBD2. This CDR3 is built from 16 residues. V was clipped by 2 bases and J by 11 bases; unmatched bases: 11. Per germline, CDR1 SGHTA and CDR2 FQGNSA. CDR3 nucleotide sequence: TGTGCCAGCAGCTTATCCCCGAAGACTAGCGGGAGGGAGGAGTACTTC. It encodes CASSLSPKTSGREEYF.

In this sample, this clone turned up a few times. The rearrangement links TRBV25-1 to TRBJ1-2, with 7 bases aligning to TRBD1. Per germline, CDR1 MGHDK and CDR2 SYGVNS. The CDR3 is 12 amino acids. The V gene end was trimmed by 5 bases and the J gene end by 5 bases; junction bases not matched to a gene: 2. CDR3 sequence reads: CASSQGVYGYTF. In DNA form, the CDR3 reads TGTGCCAGCAGTCAGGGGGTTTATGGCTACACCTTC.

The V call is TRBV9, the J call TRBJ2-2, with 11 nucleotides matching TRBD2. After removal of 6 bases from V and 0 bases from J, the junction contained 19 bases not matched to a gene. Germline values: CDR1 SGDLS, CDR2 YYNGEE. The CDR3 has 21 amino acids. The CDR3 is CASTNRGGTSGRATNTGELFF. Written as DNA, the CDR3 is TGTGCCAGCACCAATCGAGGGGGAACTAGCGGGAGAGCAACGAACACCGGGGAGCTGTTTTTT.

The chain joins TRBV11-2 to TRBJ1-1; 7 bases align to TRBD1. Germline values: CDR1 SGHAT, CDR2 FQNNGV. The CDR3 is made up of 13 amino acids. The V segment lost 3 bases and the J segment 7 bases; nucleotides outside the gene matches: 5. CDR3 nucleotides: TGTGCCAGCAGCTTTGACAGGGAGGATGAAGCTTTCTTT. Translation: CASSFDREDEAFF.

The V and J genes are TRBV7-8 and TRBJ1-5, with 9 bases lining up with TRBD1. The germline V gene has CDR1 SGHVS and CDR2 FQNEAQ. CDR3 size: 15 residues. Trimming at V came to 5 bases and at J to 6 bases, leaving 8 bases not matched to a gene. The CDR3 region is CASSQLTGGGQPQHF. The CDR3, as DNA: TGTGCCAGCAGCCAACTAACAGGGGGCGGTCAGCCCCAGCATTTT.

This chain links TRBV28 with TRBJ2-6, with 8 bases fitting TRBD2. Germline V lookup: CDR1 MDHEN, CDR2 SYDVKM. This CDR3 has 17 amino acids. Trimming took 6 bases from V and 0 from J; bases not matched to a gene: 7. The DNA of the CDR3 is TGTGCCAGCAGCTCCGGGGGGGGGAGCTCTGGGGCCAACGTCCTGACTTTC. Amino acids: CASSSGGGSSGANVLTF. Full variable domain (missing parts from reference TRBV28 and TRBJ2-6): DVKVTQSSRYLVKRTGEKVFLECVQDMDHENMFWYRQDPGLGLRLIYFSYDVKMKEKGDIPEGYSVSREKKERFSLILESASTNQTSMYLCASSSGGGSSGANVLTFGAGSRLTVL.

The rearrangement links TRBV5-4 to TRBJ2-5; D is unresolved. CDR3 length: 13 residues. Germline V gene lookup returns CDR1 SGHNT and CDR2 YYREEE (reference sequence). The germline V and J ends were trimmed by 4 bases and 3 bases, with 10 bases remaining between them. The CDR3 DNA reads TGTGCCAGCAGCCATGACTGGGAAGAGACCCAGTACTTC. Protein sequence: CASSHDWEETQYF.